What follows are 30 T cell receptor beta chains derived from one specimen sequenced in a study of siplizumab effects on memory and regulatory T cells (dated by TCRdb to the late 2010s). Library method: the immunoSEQ multiplex PCR assay. Sourced from immuneACCESS, this table was stored by TCRdb with only in-frame sequences that have V and J called. A share of the clones is absent; for the studies checked, an unresolved V gene accounts for under half, and the remainder has no known explanation. This sample has about 100,000 clones in its table, and more than 85% of those were observed once. The biggest ten clones account for 0.14% to 0.15% of the sample. The source material was CD4+ T cells sorted from blood. The source is a human donor in good health.

The DNA for the CDR3 is TGTGCCAGCCACACCCTCCTAGATACGCAGTATTTT. Its translation: CASHTLLDTQYF. This rearrangement joins TRBV18 to TRBJ2-3; D gene uncertain. Germline V gene data show CDR1 as KGHSH and CDR2 as LQKENI. V lost 8 bases, J lost 5 bases, and 11 bases lay in between. The CDR3 contains 12 residues.

The CDR3 DNA reads as TGTGCCAGCAAAGCCCGAGGGGGAGTTAATCAGCCCCAGCATTTT. This gives the protein CASKARGGVNQPQHF. The gene calls are TRBV6-5 and TRBJ1-5; TRBD1 is a possible D gene (6 bases). The length of the CDR3 is 15 residues. CDR1 and CDR2 from the germline V gene are MNHEY and SVGAGI. Trimming shortened V by 7 bases and J by 4 bases, and 17 bases separated the two germline ends.

To note about this clone: This sample includes further DNA sequences coding for the same CDR3. The rearrangement uses TRBV18 and TRBJ2-7; D is unclear. V was shortened by 0 bases and J by 1 base, with 4 bases between the two germline ends. This CDR3 has 13 residues. Germline CDR1 and CDR2: KGHSH and LQKENI. The DNA for the CDR3 is TGTGCCAGCTCACCACCCAATTCCTACGAGCAGTACTTC. Protein product: CASSPPNSYEQYF.

The chain employs TRBV9 and TRBJ1-2; 9 bases match TRBD1. In germline, CDR1 is SGDLS, CDR2 YYNGEE. This CDR3 region has 14 residues. V gave up 3 bases and J gave up 5 bases; unmatched junction bases: 5. For the CDR3, the DNA is TGTGCCAGCAGCGCCCACAGGGGGCTATATGGCTACACCTTC. Protein product: CASSAHRGLYGYTF.

This chain uses TRBV7-9 with TRBJ2-7, with a possible D match to TRBD1 (5 bases). Germline CDR1 SEHNR, CDR2 FQNEAQ (reference sequence). V lost 5 bases, J lost 5 bases, and 10 bases lay in between. This CDR3 contains 12 residues. Here the CDR3 DNA reads TGTGCCAGCAGCCAAAGGGGAAACGAGCAGTACTTC. Protein: CASSQRGNEQYF. The entire variable domain, with the rest obtained from reference TRBV7-9 and TRBJ2-7, is as follows: DTGVSQNPRHKITKRGQNVTFRCDPISEHNRLYWYRQTLGQGPEFLTYFQNEAQLEKSRLLSDRFSAERPKGSFSTLEIQRTEQGDSAMYLCASSQRGNEQYFGPGTRLTVT.

The V call is TRBV21-1, the J call TRBJ2-7; whether TRBD2, the table's D call, matches the DNA was not checked. TRBV21-1 is given as a pseudogene. The CDR3 sequence is 15 residues long. CDR3 loop: CASSKGGGASYEQYF. For the CDR3, the DNA is TGTGCCAGCAGCAAAGGCGGGGGTGCTTCCTACGAGCAGTACTTC.

The rearrangement uses TRBV30 and TRBJ2-7; D is undetermined. V was clipped by 3 bases and J by 4 bases, with 13 bases between them. The CDR3 is made up of 13 amino acids. Germline loops: CDR1 GTSNPN, CDR2 SVGIG (reference sequence). Here the CDR3 DNA reads TGTGCCTGGAGCCGCCTGAACAGTTACGAGCAGTACTTC. This codes for CAWSRLNSYEQYF.

V and J are TRBV19 and TRBJ1-2, with D possibly matching TRBD1 (6 bases). This CDR3 is built from 14 residues. With 7 bases removed from V and 11 bases from J, the gap between germline ends came to 23 bases. Germline loops: CDR1 LNHDA, CDR2 SQIVND (reference sequence). The CDR3 here is CASKETGSLMGYTF. The CDR3 DNA is TGTGCCAGTAAAGAAACAGGGAGCCTTATGGGGTACACCTTC.

Only a few counts were recorded for this clone. The CDR3 sequence is CASSFVLNSNSPLHF. CDR3 DNA: TGTGCCAGCAGCTTTGTTTTGAATTCGAATTCACCCCTCCACTTT. This rearrangement joins TRBV7-2 to TRBJ1-6; no reliable D call. CDR1 is SGHTA and CDR2 is FQGNSA in the germline V gene. This CDR3 has 15 residues. V was pared by 3 bases and J by 7 bases, with 13 bases between.

The chain is built from TRBV11-1 and TRBJ2-5, with D unclear. The CDR3 contains 15 residues. Per the germline V gene, CDR1 is SGHAT and CDR2 is FQDESV (reference sequence). Trimming stripped 0 bases from V and 1 base from J, with 9 bases between. The CDR3 is CASSLALGVQETQYF. CDR3 in DNA: TGTGCCAGCAGCTTAGCGCTCGGAGTCCAAGAGACCCAGTACTTC.

V is TRBV7-9 and J is TRBJ1-5, with 7 bases that match TRBD1. Germline V CDR1 and CDR2: SEHNR, FQNEAQ (reference sequence). V shed 1 base, J shed 5 bases, and the junction held 5 bases outside the gene matches. There are 15 residues in the CDR3. CDR3 bases: TGTGCCAGCAGCTTAGGTCAGGGGGAATATCAGCCCCAGCATTTT. Its protein is CASSLGQGEYQPQHF.

The genes are TRBV4-1 and TRBJ2-7; possibly TRBD1 for D (6 bases). V lost 2 bases to trimming and J lost 2 bases, with 16 bases between them. From germline, CDR1 is MGHRA and CDR2 YSYEKL. The CDR3 covers 16 residues. The CDR3 protein is CASSQPPDDRTYEQYF. DNA for the CDR3: TGCGCCAGCAGCCAACCTCCCGACGACAGGACCTACGAGCAGTACTTC.

CDR3 DNA: TGTGCCAGCAGTGGAATGGTTAGGGGACAGGGGTTGGACGAGCAGTACTTC. It yields the protein CASSGMVRGQGLDEQYF. The chain uses TRBV2 and TRBJ2-7; 10 nucleotides align to TRBD1. The V segment lost 4 bases and the J segment 5 bases; nucleotides outside the gene matches: 14. The CDR3 is 17 residues long. Germline CDR1 is SNHLY and CDR2 is FYNNEI. The variable domain in full, with the rest retrieved from reference TRBV2 and TRBJ2-7, is EPEVTQTPSHQVTQMGQEVILRCVPISNHLYFYWYRQILGQKVEFLVSFYNNEISEKSEIFDDQFSVERPDGSNFTLKIRSTKLEDSAMYFCASSGMVRGQGLDEQYFGPGTRLTVT.

This chain uses TRBV18 with TRBJ1-1; D perhaps matches TRBD1 (5 bases). Trimming took off 5 bases at V and 2 bases at J, with 9 bases between the two ends. This CDR3 comprises 13 residues. Germline assignment: CDR1 KGHSH and CDR2 LQKENI. The CDR3: CASSGDRNTEAFF. CDR3 nucleotides: TGTGCCAGCTCAGGGGACCGCAACACTGAAGCTTTCTTT. Full variable domain (rest looked up from reference TRBV18 and TRBJ1-1): NAGVMQNPRHLVRRRGQEARLRCSPMKGHSHVYWYRQLPEEGLKFMVYLQKENIIDESGMPKERFSAEFPKEGPSILRIQQVVRGDSAAYFCASSGDRNTEAFFGQGTRLTVV.

V usage is TRBV7-3 and J usage is TRBJ1-2, with no clear D. The V gene lost 1 base and the J gene lost 0 bases, with 12 bases spanning the gap. The CDR3 covers 16 residues. CDR1 is SGHTA and CDR2 is FQGTGA in the germline V gene. The CDR3 nucleotides are TGTGCCAGCAGCTTAATAGAGGCACAGACTAACTATGGCTACACCTTC. Its protein is CASSLIEAQTNYGYTF.

The V gene is TRBV19, the J gene TRBJ1-4, with TRBD1 matching 7 bases. The CDR3 extends over 15 amino acids. Germline V gene lookup returns CDR1 LNHDA and CDR2 SQIVND (reference sequence). With V trimmed by 6 bases and J by 5 bases, 9 bases remained unmatched. CDR3 residues: CASRKPGQKNEKLFF. CDR3 nucleotide sequence: TGTGCCAGTAGAAAACCGGGACAGAAGAATGAAAAACTGTTTTTT.

This rearrangement joins TRBV25-1 to TRBJ2-1, with 10 nucleotides matching TRBD1. Germline V gives CDR1 MGHDK, CDR2 SYGVNS. The CDR3 covers 15 residues. V lost 3 bases, J lost 7 bases, and 6 bases stayed unmatched. The chain's CDR3 is CASSDPGQGRNEQFF. The CDR3 DNA follows: TGTGCCAGCAGTGATCCGGGACAGGGGAGGAATGAGCAGTTCTTC. Complete variable domain (other parts from reference TRBV25-1 and TRBJ2-1): EADIYQTPRYLVIGTGKKITLECSQTMGHDKMYWYQQDPGMELHLIHYSYGVNSTEKGDLSSESTVSRIRTEHFPLTLESARPSHTSQYLCASSDPGQGRNEQFFGPGTRLTVL.

The chain carries TRBV7-3 and TRBJ2-5; the match to TRBD2 covers 9 bases. The ends lost 5 bases at V and 4 bases at J; junction bases unmatched: 11. The length of the CDR3 is 16 residues. Germline CDR1 reads SGHTA; CDR2 reads FQGTGA. The CDR3 here is CASSPRGGGAGETQYF. CDR3 coding DNA: TGTGCCAGCAGCCCCCGTGGCGGGGGGGCGGGAGAGACCCAGTACTTC.

The CDR3 loop is CASSPRQGSSNQPQHF. The CDR3, as DNA: TGTGCCAGCTCACCACGGCAGGGCAGTAGCAATCAGCCCCAGCATTTT. The rearrangement uses TRBV18 and TRBJ1-5, with TRBD1 as a possible D gene (5 bases). This CDR3 is built from 16 residues. CDR1 is KGHSH and CDR2 is LQKENI in the germline V gene. V lost 1 base and J 0 bases, leaving 10 bases between the germline ends.

V and J are TRBV7-2 and TRBJ1-4; D unclear. The germline V gene has CDR1 SGHTA and CDR2 FQGNSA. The V end lost 3 bases, the J end lost 11 bases, and 19 bases lay between the germline ends. The CDR3 covers 15 residues. The CDR3: CASSFEPALTEKLFF. In DNA, the CDR3 is TGTGCCAGCAGCTTTGAGCCCGCTTTAACCGAGAAACTGTTTTTT.

The V call is TRBV11-3, the J call TRBJ2-2; TRBD1 agrees at 8 bases. Germline V lookup: CDR1 SGHNT, CDR2 YENEEA. This CDR3 comprises 17 residues. Trimming at V came to 1 base and at J to 1 base, leaving 5 bases not matched to a gene. The CDR3 DNA is TGTGCCAGCAGCTTAGCTTCTGGACAGGGGAACACCGGGGAGCTGTTTTTT. Amino acid sequence: CASSLASGQGNTGELFF.

The chain employs TRBV18 and TRBJ2-4; D is ambiguous. This CDR3 has 17 amino acids. CDR1 and CDR2 from the germline V gene are KGHSH and LQKENI. V lost 3 bases and J lost 0, with 15 bases in between. In nucleotides, the CDR3 is TGTGCCAGCTCACCCGGACCGAGTACACTAGCCAAAAACATTCAGTACTTC. This codes for CASSPGPSTLAKNIQYF.

The genes are TRBV2 and TRBJ2-4; the D gene is possibly TRBD1 (6 bases). Trimming removed 5 bases at V and 8 bases at J, with 13 bases between. The CDR3 consists of 13 residues. Germline V CDR1 and CDR2: SNHLY, FYNNEI. CDR3 amino acids: CASSSTGGDIQYF. The CDR3 nucleotides are TGTGCCAGCAGTTCGACAGGTGGGGACATTCAGTACTTC.

The chain couples TRBV11-2 to TRBJ2-3; 9 nucleotides agree with TRBD2. V lost 1 base and J lost 0; bases outside the gene matches: 5. The CDR3 contains 17 residues. Germline-derived CDR1 and CDR2 are SGHAT and FQNNGV. In DNA form, the CDR3 reads TGTGCCAGCAGCTTAGGGCGGGGGGGACCTAGCACAGATACGCAGTATTTT. It is translated as CASSLGRGGPSTDTQYF.

The rearrangement joins TRBV11-3 to TRBJ1-1; TRBD1 matches 7 bases. J gave up 2 bases and V 1 base, and 1 base lay outside the gene matches. The CDR3 has 14 residues. Germline V gene sequence: CDR1 SGHNT, CDR2 YENEEA. The CDR3 DNA reads TGTGCCAGCAGCTTAGGGACAGGAAACACTGAAGCTTTCTTT. Amino acid sequence: CASSLGTGNTEAFF.

The rearrangement joins TRBV6-5 to TRBJ1-1; 10 nucleotides match TRBD1. J gave up 6 bases and V 7 bases, and 5 bases lay outside the gene matches. The CDR3 spans 13 residues. CDR1 MNHEY and CDR2 SVGAGI come from the germline V gene. CDR3 in amino acids: CASTRTGGAEAFF. Written as DNA, the CDR3 is TGTGCCAGCACCCGGACAGGGGGAGCTGAAGCTTTCTTT.

The rearrangement joins TRBV7-8 to TRBJ2-3; 10 nucleotides agree with TRBD1. Germline V gene sequence: CDR1 SGHVS, CDR2 FQNEAQ. The CDR3 has 15 residues. The ends lost 0 bases at V and 4 bases at J; junction bases unmatched: 1. The DNA of the CDR3 is TGTGCCAGCAGCTTAGCCGGGACAGGGGCAGATACGCAGTATTTT. Amino acids: CASSLAGTGADTQYF.

This rearrangement joins TRBV4-3 to TRBJ2-5, with TRBD2 matching over 8 bases. CDR1 and CDR2 (germline): LGHNA, YSLEER. This CDR3 has 20 amino acids. V lost 0 bases to trimming and J lost 3 bases; unmatched junction nucleotides: 18. CDR3: CASSQELPLGVGGEKETQYF. DNA for the CDR3: TGCGCCAGCAGCCAAGAACTCCCCCTAGGGGTCGGGGGGGAGAAAGAGACCCAGTACTTC.

The chain uses TRBV18 and TRBJ2-7; TRBD1 matches 9 bases. Per germline, CDR1 KGHSH and CDR2 LQKENI. The CDR3 totals 14 residues. The trim removed 3 bases at V and 6 bases at J, leaving 6 bases unmatched. The CDR3 bases are TGTGCCAGCTCACCTCCTTCGACAGGGGGCGAGCAGTACTTC. This codes for CASSPPSTGGEQYF.

CDR3: CASSPPSRDYGYTF. CDR3 DNA sequence: TGTGCCAGCTCACCACCGAGTAGAGACTATGGCTACACCTTC. The chain has TRBV18 and TRBJ1-2; no definite D call. Between the trimmed V and J ends, which lost 0 bases and 3 bases, there was a span of 8 bases. The CDR3 extends over 14 amino acids. Germline V gene sequence: CDR1 KGHSH, CDR2 LQKENI.